This T cell receptor (beta chain) was retrieved from a study of tumor-infiltrating lymphocytes in primary liver carcinoma. Study at large: Samples had roughly 3.5 to 7.13 million productive TCRbeta reads, comparable between tissue types. Study observations and caveats: Reduced overlap was seen in tumor-adjacent and tumor-blood pairs versus tumor region pairs.

For each extraction, RNA and DNA were obtained together from around 18-30 mg of unsorted bulk tissue. Surgical resection was the treatment these patients received for primary liver carcinoma. Every patient had chronic HBV infection and was treatment-naive. With a constant-region primer, TCR beta cDNA was made from approximately 510 ng of total RNA. Libraries for TCR beta were built through three nested multiplex PCR rounds, which together made up a slightly modified ARM-PCR procedure. For around 11 cycles apiece, the opening two PCR rounds ran with TRBV1-TRBV30 forward primers and a C-beta reverse primer. TCRdb used MiXCR to reprocess the multiplex PCR reads, holding one entry per CDR3 protein. The sample yields tens of thousands of distinct CDR3 sequences, around 75% seen once. Per the germline V gene, CDR1 is MNHEY and CDR2 is SVGAGI. This CDR3 has 15 amino acids. As to this clonotype: Its specificity is not known. Germline is not matched at one junction end, which may reflect a read error.

Sequenced: tumor-adjacent normal liver tissue. V is TRBV6-5 and J is TRBJ2-2; weak D call: TRBD1 (6 bases). This clonotype was sampled from a man aged 40-49 years with primary liver carcinoma and hepatitis B virus infection. CDR3: CASGYQYRVTGELFF. For the CDR3, the DNA is TGTGCCAGCGGTTATCAGTACAGGGTCACCGGGGAGCTGTTTTTT.